The sequence of this TCR beta chain was determined in a study of post-analysis software for immune sequencing data (dated by TCRdb to 2015 to 2017). Concerning the study at large: Disease courses on record covered relapsing-remitting, secondary progressive and progressive-relapsing multiple sclerosis, though some patients had no subtype annotation. The multiple sclerosis patient repertoires were compared with 10 to 12 previously published healthy control repertoires from donors aged 6 to 25 years. A subset of samples was prepared in parallel using single-end sample barcoding, then pooled and co-amplified after Illumina adapter ligation. What the work shows at the level of the full study, not this receptor alone: The multiple sclerosis patient group was slightly younger than the control group. When samples were clustered directly using the F measure, samples prepared in the same batch co-clustered strongly, which prompted a batch-effect correction. Four to six TRBV segments, including TRBV5-6, TRBV5-1 and TRBV20-1, were significantly more frequent in patients than controls. Multiple sclerosis patients had significantly lower normalized Chao1 diversity than controls, a result that suggests substantial peripheral T-cell clonal expansion.

To demonstrate the VDJtools post-analysis software, TCR beta repertoires were profiled from the peripheral blood of 10 to 15 young patients with multiple sclerosis. The multiple sclerosis patients were children and adolescents ranging in age from about 6 to 17 years. Taken from the germline V gene (reference sequence), the CDR1 and CDR2 loops are DFQATT and SNEGSKA. The CDR3, from cysteine to phenylalanine, totals 15 residues. Solely the CDR3 DNA is kept, with 45 bases framed from the first base. V lost 6 bases and J lost 2 bases; the stretch between them is 20 bases long. The library came from PCR. The data were produced on an Illumina HiSeq 2500. To reduce PCR and sequencing biases, unique molecular identifiers were built into the TCR beta cDNA libraries. Some 500,000 cDNA molecules were obtained for every 1 to 10 million input T cells, so each molecule roughly corresponded to one T cell. The same protocol used for the earlier healthy control dataset was applied to prepare and sequence the patient libraries. Within a given batch, samples were prepared together, multiplexed and sequenced on the same HiSeq lane. The original pipeline was this. Raw barcoded reads were processed with MIGEC, and single-read molecular identifier groups were discarded before consensus assembly and CDR3 extraction. Clonotype tables were post-analysed with VDJtools, normalizing diversity by down-sampling all datasets to the smallest sample size. To correct batch-related cross-sample contamination, repertoire overlap clustering matched CDR3 amino acid sequences but not nucleotide sequences. In-frame beta chains were kept once TCRdb had trimmed the public reads at Q25 with fastp and called clones with MiXCR. CDR3 protein sequences are deduplicated, and each keeps its most common genes and DNA. The V and J calls shown here were made by TCRdb, not taken from the authors' results. This sample lists about 770,000 distinct CDR3 sequences; 35% to 55% were detected once. The top ten hold 4.9% of the sample.

The table lists this clonotype with a few counts. The specificity of this receptor is unknown. There are no base qualities to consult, and no much larger clone falls within one base. The sequencing input was blood. The V gene is TRBV20-1 and the J gene is TRBJ2-7; TRBD1 might be the D gene, on 7 matching bases. This TCR came from a girl aged 10-17 years with multiple sclerosis. The nucleotide sequence reads TGCAGTGCCTTCCAGGGGGGCAGTACGACCTACGAGCAGTACTTC. The resulting protein is CSAFQGGSTTYEQYF.